This T cell receptor (beta chain) was captured by sequencing in a study of blood T cell repertoires in COVID-19. Turning to the study itself: Whether acute or convalescent, the COVID-19 samples came from the United States, Italy and Spain. Nucleic acid was either cDNA or gDNA, and it came from T cells, B-cell-depleted T cells, or PBMCs.

Source study methods: Amplification of reference gene primers provided the estimated nucleated cell counts. Some clones are missing from TCRdb's copy, which holds only in-frame ones; the method was immunoSEQ multiplex PCR. V and J calls plus clone size are reproduced from that table; the DNA served to infer D and trimming. In the table there are some 89,000 clones, roughly four fifths of which are singletons. CDR1 is SGHRS and CDR2 is YFSETQ in the germline V gene. This CDR3 contains 15 residues. The V and J ends lost 0 bases and 0 bases respectively, with 10 bases between them. Sequences were obtained from peripheral blood. This rearrangement joins TRBV5-1 to TRBJ2-7; possible D gene TRBD2, 5 bases. The TCR comes from a woman aged 80 or over with acute or convalescent COVID-19. CDR3 amino acids: CASSLARGSSYEQYF. DNA of the CDR3: TGCGCCAGCAGCTTGGCCCGGGGAAGCTCCTACGAGCAGTACTTC.